These 26 T cell receptor beta chains were sequenced from one sample in a study of blood T cell repertoires in COVID-19. The assay was immunoSEQ multiplex PCR, and TCRdb's table has in-frame clones only and misses some. The sample comprises over 200,000 clones, about nine tenths of which are singletons, and more than 5.5% rests with the top ten. The sequenced sample was peripheral blood. The receptors shown here come from an elderly man with acute or convalescent COVID-19.

This clone was counted only a few times. This chain links TRBV13 with TRBJ1-2, with D uncertain. The CDR3 spans 12 residues. Germline V gene sequence: CDR1 PRHDT, CDR2 FYEKMQ (reference sequence). V was clipped by 0 bases and J by 6 bases, with 5 bases between them. The CDR3 here is CASSLGQDGYTF. For the CDR3, the DNA is TGTGCCAGCAGCTTAGGCCAGGATGGCTACACCTTC.

The rearrangement joins TRBV7-2 to TRBJ2-7; 9 nucleotides match TRBD2. Germline trimming cut 7 bases from V and 0 bases from J; bases unmatched to any gene: 13. The CDR3 runs to 17 residues. CDR1 is SGHTA and CDR2 is FQGNSA in the germline V gene. The CDR3 reads CASTAVGTSPSSYEQYF. CDR3 in DNA: TGTGCCAGCACCGCGGTGGGGACTAGCCCTAGCTCCTACGAGCAGTACTTC.

This clone showed up just once. The chain links TRBV6-1 to TRBJ2-7, with D maybe TRBD1 (5 bases). The CDR3 loop spans 14 amino acids. V lost 3 bases to trimming and J lost 1 base, with 10 bases between them. The germline V gene encodes CDR1 MNHNS and CDR2 SASEGT. The CDR3, as DNA: TGTGCCAGCAGTGAGTATCAGGGATCCTACGAGCAGTACGTC. Translation gives CASSEYQGSYEQYV.

This chain joins TRBV18 and TRBJ1-1; tentative D call: TRBD1 (5 bases). Germline V gene data show CDR1 as KGHSH and CDR2 as LQKENI. The V and J ends lost 0 bases and 6 bases respectively, with 11 bases between them. The CDR3 loop spans 14 amino acids. As DNA, the CDR3 is TGTGCCAGCTCACCACCGGCCAGGGATCCTGAAGCTTTCTTT. As protein: CASSPPARDPEAFF.

The J gene is TRBJ2-7, the V gene TRBV7-7, with D unclear. This CDR3 is built from 12 residues. The germline CDR1 and CDR2 sequences are SSHAT and FNYEAQ (reference sequence). The DNA of the CDR3 is TGTGCTAGCAGCCCCAGCTCCTACGAGCAGTACGTC. Its translation is CASSPSSYEQYV.

The chain employs TRBV6-5 and TRBJ2-7, with 8 bases lining up with TRBD2. The CDR3 loop spans 15 amino acids. Germline trimming cut 6 bases from V and 6 bases from J; bases unmatched to any gene: 13. Germline CDR1 MNHEY, CDR2 SVGAGI. As DNA, the CDR3 is TGTGCCAGCAGCGGAGGACCCGGGGGGGTAGGCGAGCAGTACGTC. Its protein is CASSGGPGGVGEQYV.

CDR3 in amino acids: CASSLGGGYNEQFF. The CDR3 DNA reads TGTGCCAGCAGCTTAGGGGGGGGCTACAATGAGCAGTTCTTC. V is TRBV11-2 and J is TRBJ2-1, with TRBD2 matching over 7 bases. Germline trimming cut 1 base from V and 3 bases from J; bases unmatched to any gene: 0. Germline CDR1 and CDR2: SGHAT and FQNNGV. The length of the CDR3 is 14 residues.

CDR3 DNA: TGTGCCAGCTCACCACCAGGGGTCGTAGGAGAGACCCAGTACTTC. It translates to CASSPPGVVGETQYF. The chain carries TRBV18 and TRBJ2-5, with a weak D call TRBD1 (5 bases). The CDR3 loop spans 15 amino acids. Trimming removed 0 bases at V and 4 bases at J, with 12 bases between. Germline V gene data show CDR1 as KGHSH and CDR2 as LQKENI. The entire variable domain, with the rest obtained from reference TRBV18 and TRBJ2-5, is as follows: NAGVMQNPRHLVRRRGQEARLRCSPMKGHSHVYWYRQLPEEGLKFMVYLQKENIIDESGMPKERFSAEFPKEGPSILRIQQVVRGDSAAYFCASSPPGVVGETQYFGPGTRLLVL.

This clone was observed once. The chain carries TRBV10-3 and TRBJ2-3; 12 nucleotides agree with TRBD2. Germline loops: CDR1 ENHRY, CDR2 SYGVKD. This CDR3 is 15 amino acids long. Trimming cost V 4 bases and J 5 bases; bases outside gene matches: 4. CDR3 residues: CAISGLAGVQDTQYF. CDR3 nucleotides: TGTGCCATCAGTGGACTAGCGGGAGTGCAAGATACGCAGTATTTT.

The V and J genes are TRBV10-3 and TRBJ1-1, with TRBD1 identical over 7 bases. V shed 2 bases and J 4 bases; nucleotides not matched to a gene: 1. The CDR3 has 13 residues. From germline, CDR1 is ENHRY and CDR2 SYGVKD. The CDR3 DNA is TGTGCCATCAGTGAGGACAGGGTCACTGAAGCTTTCTTT. It translates to CAISEDRVTEAFF.

This clone was counted only a few times. The chain uses TRBV11-3 and TRBJ2-1; 7 nucleotides line up with TRBD2. V lost 3 bases to trimming and J lost 11 bases; unmatched junction nucleotides: 10. Germline CDR1 reads SGHNT; CDR2 reads YENEEA. The CDR3 runs 14 residues. This chain's CDR3 is CASSLDPSGAQQFF. Here the CDR3 DNA reads TGTGCCAGCAGCTTGGACCCTAGCGGAGCCCAGCAGTTCTTC. The entire variable domain, with the rest obtained from reference TRBV11-3 and TRBJ2-1, is as follows: EAGVVQSPRYKIIEKKQPVAFWCNPISGHNTLYWYLQNLGQGPELLIRYENEEAVDDSQLPKDRFSAERLKGVDSTLKIQPAELGDSAVYLCASSLDPSGAQQFFGPGTRLTVL.

A few counts support this clone. The rearrangement joins TRBV7-9 to TRBJ2-2; D possibly corresponds to TRBD2 (5 bases). Trimming stripped 5 bases from V and 1 base from J, with 17 bases between. The CDR3 length is 17 residues. Germline CDR1 is SEHNR and CDR2 is FQNEAQ (reference sequence). Here the CDR3 reads CASSPPWEIKNTGELFF. The CDR3 DNA reads as TGTGCCAGCAGCCCCCCTTGGGAGATTAAGAACACCGGGGAGCTGTTTTTT.

The rearrangement uses TRBV27 and TRBJ2-5; D is perhaps TRBD1 (6 bases). Trimming removed 3 bases from V and 5 bases from J, with 16 bases in between. This CDR3 has 15 residues. Germline CDR1 MNHEY, CDR2 SMNVEV (reference sequence). The DNA of the CDR3 is TGTGCCAGCAGTTTTGCGACAGGTCGTAGGGAGACCCAGTACTTC. It yields the protein CASSFATGRRETQYF.

This clone appeared once. Within the sample, other DNA sequences also encode this same CDR3. The chain has TRBV2 and TRBJ2-2, with TRBD1 matching 8 bases. V dropped 9 bases and J dropped 5; count of bases not matched to a gene: 5. Germline CDR1 is SNHLY and CDR2 is FYNNEI. The CDR3 is 13 residues long. The DNA for the CDR3 is TGTGCCAGAAGGACAGGGCAAACCGGGGAGCTGTTTTTT. Protein product: CARRTGQTGELFF.

The J gene is TRBJ2-5, the V gene TRBV20-1, with D possibly being TRBD2 (5 bases). The CDR3 is 13 amino acids. V lost 3 bases to trimming and J lost 2 bases, with 10 bases between them. The V gene's germline CDR1 is DFQATT and CDR2 SNEGSKA (reference sequence). CDR3 residues: CSASDTRQETQYF. The CDR3 DNA sequence: TGCAGTGCTAGTGACACTAGACAAGAGACCCAGTACTTC.

The genes are TRBV11-2 and TRBJ2-7; D is perhaps TRBD1 (6 bases). Germline-derived CDR1 and CDR2 are SGHAT and FQNNGV. CDR3 length: 15 residues. The ends were cut back, 5 bases at V and 8 bases at J, with 22 bases in the middle. CDR3 coding DNA: TGTGCCAGCAGCCCTACCGACGACAGGACGTCACAGCAGTACGTC. As protein: CASSPTDDRTSQQYV.

The gene calls are TRBV7-2 and TRBJ1-4, with D perhaps TRBD1 (5 bases). Germline loops: CDR1 SGHTA, CDR2 FQGNSA. V dropped 5 bases and J dropped 0 bases, with 13 bases sitting between them. The CDR3 totals 16 residues. CDR3 nucleotide sequence: TGTGCCAGCAGCGAGCAGGGTGTAGCAACTAATGAAAAACTGTTTTTT. Residues: CASSEQGVATNEKLFF.

This clone occurred a few times. The J gene is TRBJ2-7, the V gene TRBV4-1; a possible D gene is TRBD1 (6 bases). The V gene lost 3 bases and the J gene lost 7 bases, with 16 bases spanning the gap. The CDR3 sequence is 14 residues long. Germline V gene lookup returns CDR1 MGHRA and CDR2 YSYEKL. The CDR3 protein is CASSQPGAPWEQYF. The CDR3 DNA is TGCGCCAGCAGCCAGCCAGGGGCCCCCTGGGAGCAGTACTTC.

The chain has TRBV10-2 and TRBJ1-5; D is uncertain. Germline loops: CDR1 WSHSY, CDR2 SAAADI. The ends were cut back, 3 bases at V and 5 bases at J, with 5 bases in the middle. This CDR3 region has 12 residues. The DNA for the CDR3 is TGCGCCAGCAGTGACCCAGATCAGCCCCAGCATTTT. Its translation: CASSDPDQPQHF.

V gene TRBV19 combines with J gene TRBJ2-3, with D perhaps TRBD1 (5 bases). The CDR3 totals 13 residues. Per the germline V gene, CDR1 is LNHDA and CDR2 is SQIVND (reference sequence). V was cut by 5 bases and J by 9 bases, with 15 bases left in between. CDR3 nucleotides: TGTGCCAGTAGTGCAAATTCAGGGTTCACGCAGTATTTT. Translation: CASSANSGFTQYF.

This clone was seen only once. The rearrangement links TRBV19 to TRBJ1-5, with 7 bases identical to TRBD1. After removal of 0 bases from V and 3 bases from J, the junction contained 11 bases not matched to a gene. The germline CDR1 and CDR2 sequences are LNHDA and SQIVND (reference sequence). This CDR3 is 18 amino acids long. In nucleotides, the CDR3 is TGTGCCAGTAGTATAGACCCCCCCGCAGGGGGTTACAATCAGCCCCAGCATTTT. Its protein is CASSIDPPAGGYNQPQHF.

The chain has TRBV28 and TRBJ1-2, with D hard to call. V lost 5 bases and J lost 11, with 21 bases in between. This CDR3 has 14 residues. Germline CDR1 is MDHEN and CDR2 is SYDVKM. CDR3 sequence reads: CASSTPSVRRGYTF. For the CDR3, the DNA is TGTGCCAGCAGTACCCCCTCGGTAAGGCGCGGATACACCTTC.

The chain recombines TRBV28 with TRBJ2-5; D uncertain. The germline V gene encodes CDR1 MDHEN and CDR2 SYDVKM. CDR3 size: 13 residues. The V and J ends lost 6 bases and 0 bases respectively, with 8 bases between them. The CDR3 DNA is TGTGCCAGCAGCGGAACAGACCAAGAGACCCAGTACTTC. The encoded protein is CASSGTDQETQYF. The full variable domain, rest sourced from reference TRBV28 and TRBJ2-5, is DVKVTQSSRYLVKRTGEKVFLECVQDMDHENMFWYRQDPGLGLRLIYFSYDVKMKEKGDIPEGYSVSREKKERFSLILESASTNQTSMYLCASSGTDQETQYFGPGTRLLVL.

The gene calls are TRBV19 and TRBJ2-3; TRBD1 agrees at 7 bases. The CDR3 has 16 residues. V trimming: 5 bases; J trimming: 1 base; junction bases outside the gene matches: 9. Looked up from germline, CDR1 is LNHDA and CDR2 is SQIVND (reference sequence). The CDR3 is CASSRNRGAGTDTQYF. In DNA, the CDR3 is TGTGCCAGTAGTCGTAACAGGGGAGCGGGCACAGATACGCAGTATTTT.

V is TRBV7-8 and J is TRBJ2-4, with D perhaps matching TRBD1 (6 bases). The CDR3 runs to 15 residues. V was cut by 2 bases and J by 2 bases, with 10 bases left in between. CDR1 SGHVS and CDR2 FQNEAQ come from the germline V gene. CDR3 nucleotides: TGTGCCAGCAGCTTACTACAGGGATCCAAAAACATTCAGTACTTC. Amino acids: CASSLLQGSKNIQYF.

The chain uses TRBV5-1 and TRBJ2-3; 9 nucleotides line up with TRBD1. V trimming: 3 bases; J trimming: 4 bases; junction bases outside the gene matches: 9. The CDR3 is 16 residues long. Germline CDR1 SGHRS, CDR2 YFSETQ. This CDR3 reads CASSSGDRAVSDTQYF. The CDR3 DNA follows: TGCGCCAGCAGCTCCGGGGACAGGGCTGTGTCAGATACGCAGTATTTT.